This section outlines one T cell receptor (beta chain) sequence together with its context. Its antigen is unidentified. These data come from a study of glioma-infiltrating T cells after dendritic cell vaccination. Broader study findings: The cohort had few patients with full blood and tumor sets.

Clones were sequenced by immunoSEQ multiplex PCR, and TCRdb holds only the in-frame ones, with some missing. The sample contains roughly 90,000 clones, 65% to 90% of which appear only once. The CDR3 contains 16 residues. Germline V gene data show CDR1 as MNHEY and CDR2 as SMNVEV (reference sequence). Trimming stripped 7 bases from V and 2 bases from J, with 18 bases between. The receptor was derived from a human donor with glioblastoma. This sequence joins TRBV27 and TRBJ2-1, with a weak D call TRBD2 (6 bases). The sample here was blood, taken before dendritic cell vaccination. The CDR3 is CASTLSSGEPYNEQFF. The CDR3 nucleotides read TGTGCCAGCACCCTGAGTTCGGGGGAGCCCTACAATGAGCAGTTCTTC.